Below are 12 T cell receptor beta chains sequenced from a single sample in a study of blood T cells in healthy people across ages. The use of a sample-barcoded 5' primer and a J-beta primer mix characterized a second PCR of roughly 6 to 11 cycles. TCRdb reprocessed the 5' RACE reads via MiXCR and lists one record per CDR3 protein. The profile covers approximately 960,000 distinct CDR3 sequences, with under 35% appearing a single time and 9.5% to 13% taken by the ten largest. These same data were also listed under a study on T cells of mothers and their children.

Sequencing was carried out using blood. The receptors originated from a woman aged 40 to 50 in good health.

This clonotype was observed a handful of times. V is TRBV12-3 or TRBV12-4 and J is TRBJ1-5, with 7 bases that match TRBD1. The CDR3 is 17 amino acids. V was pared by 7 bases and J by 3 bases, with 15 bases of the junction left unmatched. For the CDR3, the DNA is TGTGCCAGCAACTACCCAAATTGGGAGGGGGCCAATCAGCCCCAGCATTTT. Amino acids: CASNYPNWEGANQPQHF.

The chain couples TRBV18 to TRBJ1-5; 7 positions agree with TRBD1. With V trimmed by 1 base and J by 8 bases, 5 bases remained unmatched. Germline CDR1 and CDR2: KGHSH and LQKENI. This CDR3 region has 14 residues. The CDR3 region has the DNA TGTGCCAGCTCACCACAACAGGGGCAAGAGCCCCAGCATTTT. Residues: CASSPQQGQEPQHF. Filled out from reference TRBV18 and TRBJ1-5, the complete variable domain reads NAGVMQNPRHLVRRRGQEARLRCSPMKGHSHVYWYRQLPEEGLKFMVYLQKENIIDESGMPKERFSAEFPKEGPSILRIQQVVRGDSAAYFCASSPQQGQEPQHFGDGTRLSIL.

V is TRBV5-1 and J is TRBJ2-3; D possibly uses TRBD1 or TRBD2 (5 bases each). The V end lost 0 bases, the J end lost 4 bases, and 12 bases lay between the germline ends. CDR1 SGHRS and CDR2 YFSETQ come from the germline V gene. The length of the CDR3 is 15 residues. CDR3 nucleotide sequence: TGCGCCAGCAGCTTGGGGCAGGGAGTCTCAGATACGCAGTATTTT. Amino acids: CASSLGQGVSDTQYF.

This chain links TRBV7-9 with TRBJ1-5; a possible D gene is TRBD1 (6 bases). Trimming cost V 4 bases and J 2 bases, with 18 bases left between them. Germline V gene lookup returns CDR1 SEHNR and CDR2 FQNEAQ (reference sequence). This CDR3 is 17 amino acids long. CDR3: CASSSEAGAERNQPQHF. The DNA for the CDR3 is TGTGCCAGCAGCTCGGAGGCGGGGGCTGAGCGCAATCAGCCCCAGCATTTT.

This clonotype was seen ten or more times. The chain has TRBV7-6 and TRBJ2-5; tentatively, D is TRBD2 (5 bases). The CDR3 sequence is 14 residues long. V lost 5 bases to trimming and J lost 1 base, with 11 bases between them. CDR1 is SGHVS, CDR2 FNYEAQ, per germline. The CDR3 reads CASSHGLIQETQYF. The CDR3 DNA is TGTGCCAGCAGCCACGGACTCATCCAAGAGACCCAGTACTTC.

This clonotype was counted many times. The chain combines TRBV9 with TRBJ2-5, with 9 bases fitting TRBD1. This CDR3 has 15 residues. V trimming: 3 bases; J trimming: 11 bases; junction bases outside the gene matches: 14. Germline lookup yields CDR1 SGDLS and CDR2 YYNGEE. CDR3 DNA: TGTGCCAGCAGCGCATCCGGGACAGGGAATTTTCGGCAGTACTTC. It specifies CASSASGTGNFRQYF.

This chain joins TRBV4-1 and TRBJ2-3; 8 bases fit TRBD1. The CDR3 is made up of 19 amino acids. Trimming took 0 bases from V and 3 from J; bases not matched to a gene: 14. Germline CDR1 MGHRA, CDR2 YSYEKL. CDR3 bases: TGCGCCAGCAGCCAAGAAGGCTTCAAGGACAGGGTGTGGACAGATACGCAGTATTTT. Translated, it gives CASSQEGFKDRVWTDTQYF.

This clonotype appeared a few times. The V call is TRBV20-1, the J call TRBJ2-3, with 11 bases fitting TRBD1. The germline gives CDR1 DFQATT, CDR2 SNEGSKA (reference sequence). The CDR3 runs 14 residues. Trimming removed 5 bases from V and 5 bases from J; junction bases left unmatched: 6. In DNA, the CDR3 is TGCAGTGCTGACGGGGGACAGGGGGAAGATACGCAGTATTTT. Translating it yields CSADGGQGEDTQYF.

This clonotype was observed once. The CDR3 region has the DNA TGTGCCAGCAGCGTCGGGACAGGGTGGCCCTACGAGCAGTACTTC. Protein: CASSVGTGWPYEQYF. The chain links TRBV7-2 to TRBJ2-7; 9 positions agree with TRBD1. V was pared by 5 bases and J by 2 bases, with 7 bases of the junction left unmatched. CDR1 and CDR2 (germline): SGHTA, FQGNSA. This CDR3 spans 15 amino acids.

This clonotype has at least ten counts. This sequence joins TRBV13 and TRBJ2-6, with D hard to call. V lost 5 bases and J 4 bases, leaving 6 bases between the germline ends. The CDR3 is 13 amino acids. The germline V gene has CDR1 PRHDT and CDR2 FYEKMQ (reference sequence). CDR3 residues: CASSRLGANVLTF. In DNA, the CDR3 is TGTGCCAGCAGCCGGCTGGGGGCCAACGTCCTGACTTTC.

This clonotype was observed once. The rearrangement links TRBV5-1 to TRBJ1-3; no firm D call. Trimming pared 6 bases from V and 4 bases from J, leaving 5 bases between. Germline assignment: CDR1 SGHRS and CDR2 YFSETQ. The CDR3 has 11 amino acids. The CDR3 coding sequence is TGCGCCAGCACCGTAGGAAACACCATATATTTT. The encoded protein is CASTVGNTIYF.

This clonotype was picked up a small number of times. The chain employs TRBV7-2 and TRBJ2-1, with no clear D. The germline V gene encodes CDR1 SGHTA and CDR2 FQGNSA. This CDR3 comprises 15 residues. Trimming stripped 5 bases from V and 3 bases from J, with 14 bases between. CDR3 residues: CASSLEDASYNEQFF. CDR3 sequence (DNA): TGTGCCAGCAGCCTCGAGGATGCTAGCTACAATGAGCAGTTCTTC.